This T cell receptor (beta chain) was captured by sequencing in a study of neurological immune-mediated disorders. Study-level points and caveats: Healthy controls had more TCR clonal expansion than multiple sclerosis, which showed the least, whereas HTLV-1-associated myelopathy showed the most.

In the case of this clonotype: Antigen: not known.

Synthesis of cDNA used 5'RACE (with 10-nucleotide random UMIs). The output of every sequencing run exceeded 190 million TCR-beta sequences, derived from 15-18 subjects. TCRdb reprocessed the 5' RACE reads with MiXCR, giving one entry per CDR3 protein. The profile shows around 28,000 distinct CDR3 sequences, about 7% of them singletons. In Maryland, USA, blood bank volunteers were the healthy controls. The sample was PBMCs. This clonotype was obtained from a woman in her forties or fifties in good health.

The DNA for the CDR3 is TGTGCCAGCAGCTCAACGGACGGCCGCTACACCTTC. Translating it yields CASSSTDGRYTF. The chain recombines TRBV7-2 with TRBJ1-2; D unresolved. The V end was cut by 4 bases, the J end by 9 bases, with 12 bases between. From germline, CDR1 is SGHTA and CDR2 FQGNSA. CDR3 length: 12 amino acids.